This TCR beta chain was identified in a study of post-analysis software for immune sequencing data. Whole-study results and caveats: Multiple sclerosis was associated with a significant reduction in normalized Chao1 diversity relative to controls. Included in a set of about five TRBV segments more frequent in patients than controls were TRBV5-6, TRBV5-1 and TRBV20-1.

The CDR3 extends over 11 amino acids. Germline CDR1 reads SQVTM; CDR2 reads ANQGSEA. Trimming cost V 5 bases and J 7 bases, with 11 bases left between them. Unique molecular identifiers were present in the TCR beta cDNA libraries. TCRdb called the PCR reads again in MiXCR, with one record for every CDR3 protein. The sample carries 800,000 to 950,000 distinct CDR3 sequences, approximately 50% recorded once. With respect to this clonotype: Antigen unknown.

The chain combines TRBV29-1 with TRBJ1-1; D perhaps matches TRBD1 (6 bases). Sequenced: blood. This receptor was obtained from a girl aged 10-17 years with multiple sclerosis. CDR3 sequence reads: CSVKLTGEAFF. In DNA, the CDR3 is TGCAGCGTTAAGTTGACAGGTGAAGCTTTCTTT. Together with reference TRBV29-1 and TRBJ1-1, the CDR3 gives the full variable domain: SAVISQKPSRDICQRGTSLTIQCQVDSQVTMMFWYRQQPGQSLTLIATANQGSEATYESGFVIDKFPISRPNLTFSTLTVSNMSPEDSSIYLCSVKLTGEAFFGQGTRLTVV.